This T cell receptor (beta chain) was sequenced in a study of T-cell reconstitution after alpha-beta-depleted transplantation in children. The CDR3 contains 17 residues. Trimming removed 5 bases from V and 5 bases from J; junction bases left unmatched: 13. The germline CDR1 and CDR2 sequences are MNHEY and SMNVEV (reference sequence). This sample's TCRbeta library carried unique molecular identifier barcodes. Using its own MiXCR run on the PCR reads, TCRdb lists one record per CDR3 protein. Counted here are hundreds of thousands of distinct CDR3 sequences, around 13% occurring once; the ten biggest clones make up about 2%.

The receptor's source is a male patient between 10 and 17 years old who had a stem cell transplant for acute myeloid leukemia, so the T cells may come from the graft donor. Source: PBMCs, mostly from graft donor cells, taken 360 days after TCRalphabeta/CD19-depleted stem cell transplant. The chain couples TRBV27 to TRBJ2-1; 9 bases line up with TRBD2. The CDR3 loop reads CASSLYVGLARNNEQFF. CDR3 DNA: TGTGCCAGCAGTCTTTACGTTGGACTAGCGCGAAACAATGAGCAGTTCTTC.